Listed below are T cell receptor beta chains from one sample, sequenced in a study of T cell responses to AZD1222 COVID-19 vaccine. Method: immunoSEQ multiplex PCR; TCRdb's copy keeps in-frame clones and lacks some. The sample has about 97,000 clones, over 75% seen once. This specimen consisted of peripheral blood, obtained 28 days after the second AZD1222 dose. The receptors stem from an adult who received the AZD1222 COVID-19 vaccine. CDR3s include the opening cysteine and the closing phenylalanine or tryptophan. A D gene is named only where the DNA matches it firmly. Clone size appears in some rows only: once, few, many, or a class for an expanded clone.

TRBV2	-	-	TRBJ2-3	TGTGCCAGCAGGCTAATCACAGATACGCAGTATTTT	CASRLITDTQYF
TRBV7-9	-	TRBD1	TRBJ1-1	TGTGCCAGCAGCCGGGACAGGGGGCGAACTGAAGCTTTCTTT	CASSRDRGRTEAFF
TRBV14	-	-	TRBJ2-2	TGTGCCAGCAGCCAGGCTTTACACACGGAGCTGTTTTTT	CASSQALHTELFF
TRBV11-2	-	TRBD1	TRBJ1-2	TGTGCCAGCAGATCAGGGGGCTATGGCTACACCTTC	CASRSGGYGYTF
TRBV7-2	once	TRBD1	TRBJ1-4	TGTGCCAGCAGCTTAGTACTCAGGGGGGCGGACGTAAAACTGTTTTTT	CASSLVLRGADVKLFF
TRBV27	-	TRBD1	TRBJ2-7	TGTGCCAGCAGTACCGGGACAGGGGGCTACGAGCAGTACTTC	CASSTGTGGYEQYF
TRBV20-1	-	-	TRBJ2-7	TGCAGTGCTAGACAGGGGAACGAGCAGTACTTC	CSARQGNEQYF
TRBV7-8	-	-	TRBJ2-2	TGTGCCAGCAGCTTAAGGGACGCCGGGGAGCTGTTTTTT	CASSLRDAGELFF
TRBV7-9	-	-	TRBJ1-3	TGTGCCAGCAGCTTAGACTCTGTTACTGGAAACACCATATATTTT	CASSLDSVTGNTIYF
TRBV5-6	-	TRBD2	TRBJ2-2	TGTGCCAGCAGCCCCCTAGCGGGAGGGCCCACCGGGGAGCTGTTTTTT	CASSPLAGGPTGELFF
TRBV27	once	-	TRBJ1-6	TGTGCCAGCAGTTTTTCAGGGTTTAATTCACCCCTCCACTTT	CASSFSGFNSPLHF
TRBV19	-	TRBD2	TRBJ2-1	TGTGCCAGTAGCCCCGGCGGGGGGACCTACAATGAGCAGTTCTTC	CASSPGGGTYNEQFF
TRBV5-3	-	-	TRBJ2-1	TGTGCCAGAAGCTTCATTCGGCTCCCAGGGAGAGACAATGAGCAGTTCTTC	CARSFIRLPGRDNEQFF
TRBV6-5	-	-	TRBJ2-7	TGTGCCAGCAGTCGAACGGGGGGCAGCTACGAGCAGTACTTC	CASSRTGGSYEQYF
TRBV24-1	-	-	TRBJ1-5	TGTGCCACCAACGTGCGGGGGACGATTAATCAGCCCCAGCATTTT	CATNVRGTINQPQHF
TRBV28	-	TRBD1	TRBJ1-4	TGTGCCAGCAGCCCTACAGGGGGCGGTGAAAAACTGTTTTTT	CASSPTGGGEKLFF
TRBV12-3/TRBV12-4	-	TRBD2	TRBJ2-7	TGTGCCAGCAGTTTAAGCGGGAATTACGAGCAGTACTTC	CASSLSGNYEQYF
TRBV3-1/TRBV3-2	-	-	TRBJ2-7	TGTGCCAGCAGCCAAGCATACGAGCAGTACTTC	CASSQAYEQYF
TRBV23-1	-	-	TRBJ2-7	TGCGCCAGCAGTCAATACCCTTCGGATTCGCCCACCTACGAGCAGTACTTC	CASSQYPSDSPTYEQYF
TRBV5-1	-	-	TRBJ2-3	TGCGCCAGCAGCTTGTGGGGGGAATCGGATACGCAGTATTTT	CASSLWGESDTQYF
TRBV5-8	-	-	TRBJ1-1	TGTGCCAGCAGCGGGGGATGGGGGGGCCGGAACACTGAAGCTTTCTTT	CASSGGWGGRNTEAFF
TRBV18	-	-	TRBJ1-1	TGTGCCAGCTCACCAAGGACTGGGTCTGACACTGAAGCTTTCTTT	CASSPRTGSDTEAFF
TRBV9	-	-	TRBJ2-5	TGTGCCAGCAGCGCGACGGAGGAGACCCAGTACTTC	CASSATEETQYF
TRBV7-8	-	-	TRBJ1-2	TGTGCCAGCAGCTTAGGGGGGCCTGGCTATGGCTACACCTTC	CASSLGGPGYGYTF
TRBV2	-	-	TRBJ1-1	TGTGCCGCCCGTCGGACATTGAACACTGAAGCTTTCTTT	CAARRTLNTEAFF
TRBV5-1	-	TRBD1	TRBJ1-4	TGCGCCAGCAGCTTGGCCCAGGGGGCCTTTGAAAAACTGTTTTTT	CASSLAQGAFEKLFF
TRBV30	few	-	TRBJ2-7	TGTGCCTGGAGTGACTCCTACGAGCAGTACTTC	CAWSDSYEQYF
TRBV28	-	-	TRBJ1-5	TGTGCCAGCAGTTTACTGGTTCCCGGGCCCCAGCATTTT	CASSLLVPGPQHF
TRBV15	few	-	TRBJ1-3	TGTGCCACCAGCAGAGCTGTGGGGAGCTCTGGAAACACCATATATTTT	CATSRAVGSSGNTIYF
TRBV6-1	-	TRBD1	TRBJ1-2	TGTGCCAGCAGTGAAGGACAGGGAGGCTATGGCTACACCTTC	CASSEGQGGYGYTF
TRBV5-5	-	TRBD1	TRBJ2-7	TGTGCCAGCAGGCCTACGGGACAGCCCCTTGAGCAGTACTTC	CASRPTGQPLEQYF